This section outlines one T cell receptor beta chain sequence together with its context. The antigen is undetermined. This entry comes from a study of shared clonotypes between healthy human individuals. On the study more broadly: The study used three CD4 naive, three CD4 memory, two CD8 naive and one CD8 memory plate per donor. Study-level findings and limits: Clonotypes that were shared across a handful of donors made up around 4.6% of naive CD4 clonotypes.

Selected positively for CCR7 and CD45RO-negative, naive CD8 cells excluded terminally differentiated effector memory CD45RA+ cells. The assay was immunoSEQ multiplex PCR, and TCRdb's table has in-frame clones only and misses some. The table shows 2 million to 2.5 million clones, with less than 95% occurring only once. Trimming left V 10 bases short and J 1 base short, with 10 bases between. The germline V gene has CDR1 SNHLY and CDR2 FYNNEI. This CDR3 comprises 12 residues. The chain uses TRBV2 and TRBJ1-1; D not resolved. Material: naive CD8+ T cells sorted from blood. The sequence was collected from a man younger than 30 in good health. CDR3 amino acids: CATGRSNTEAFF. The CDR3, as DNA: TGTGCCACCGGACGGTCGAACACTGAAGCTTTCTTT.